One sample yielded the 22 T cell receptor beta chains listed below, sequenced in a study of CD8 T cells in Susac syndrome. Reverse transcription used about 0.45 to 1 ug RNA and random hexamers. MiXCR, run by TCRdb on the immunoSEQ multiplex PCR reads, gives a single entry per CDR3 protein. This repertoire shows 130,000 or so distinct CDR3 sequences, over 80% found once; its top ten account for 0.45% to 0.65%. What was sequenced was CD8+ T cells from PBMCs. Receptor source: a human donor with multiple sclerosis.

This sequence joins TRBV2 and TRBJ2-5, with unresolved D. The V gene's germline CDR1 is SNHLY and CDR2 FYNNEI. The CDR3 length is 14 residues. V lost 7 bases, J lost 3 bases, and 15 bases lay in between. The CDR3 DNA sequence: TGTGCCAGCATTGATTGGCTAGAAAAAGAGACCCAGTACTTC. Translating it yields CASIDWLEKETQYF.

This chain joins TRBV19 and TRBJ1-5; D gene unclear. Trimming left V 6 bases short and J 4 bases short, with 16 bases between. CDR3 length equals 15 residues. The germline CDR1 and CDR2 sequences are LNHDA and SQIVND (reference sequence). CDR3 region: CASRPARDSNQPQHF. In DNA, the CDR3 is TGTGCCAGTAGACCGGCCCGGGATTCAAATCAGCCCCAGCATTTT.

V usage is TRBV5-1 and J usage is TRBJ1-2; D ambiguous. Trimming left V 3 bases short and J 4 bases short, with 16 bases between. The CDR3 covers 15 residues. Germline V gene lookup returns CDR1 SGHRS and CDR2 YFSETQ. The CDR3 DNA follows: TGCGCCAGCAGCTCCCGCTCCGGGGTAACCTATGGCTACACCTTC. Translation: CASSSRSGVTYGYTF.

This chain joins TRBV29-1 and TRBJ2-1; D may be TRBD2 (6 bases). Germline V CDR1 and CDR2: SQVTM, ANQGSEA. The CDR3 extends over 12 amino acids. Trimming took 4 bases from V and 10 from J, leaving 14 bases between them. CDR3 in DNA: TGCAGCGTTGTGGACGCGGCGGGGGAGCAGTTCTTC. It translates to CSVVDAAGEQFF.

The chain links TRBV4-2 to TRBJ2-1; D is perhaps TRBD1 (5 bases). Germline V CDR1 and CDR2: LGHNA, YNFKEQ. V shed 1 base and J shed 10 bases, with 8 bases lying between them. CDR3 size: 12 residues. This chain's CDR3 is CASSQVGVEQFF. The CDR3 nucleotides read TGTGCCAGCAGCCAAGTAGGGGTGGAGCAGTTCTTC.

The chain couples TRBV6-5 to TRBJ2-7; D is perhaps TRBD2 (5 bases). The CDR3 sequence is 15 residues long. Trimming pared 0 bases from V and 3 bases from J, leaving 12 bases between. Per germline, CDR1 MNHEY and CDR2 SVGAGI. The CDR3 protein is CASSYSGGEGYEQYF. CDR3 sequence (DNA): TGTGCCAGCAGTTACTCGGGCGGAGAGGGCTACGAGCAGTACTTC.

The chain recombines TRBV12-3 or TRBV12-4 with TRBJ2-1, with 8 bases fitting TRBD1. This CDR3 region has 12 residues. J gave up 7 bases and V 6 bases, and 2 bases lay outside the gene matches. The DNA for the CDR3 is TGTGCCAGCAGGACAGGGGTAAATGAGCAGTTCTTC. Protein: CASRTGVNEQFF.

This chain joins TRBV12-3 or TRBV12-4 and TRBJ2-1; possible D gene TRBD1, 5 bases. This CDR3 is 17 amino acids long. Trimming cost V 7 bases and J 6 bases, with 25 bases left between them. This CDR3 is CASNDQLGLMKGNEQFF. CDR3 DNA sequence: TGTGCCAGCAACGATCAATTGGGGCTAATGAAGGGCAATGAGCAGTTCTTC.

The chain links TRBV4-1 to TRBJ2-7; 10 bases align to TRBD1. The CDR3 runs to 14 residues. Unmatched junction bases numbered 3, after V lost 5 bases and J lost 2 bases. Germline lookup yields CDR1 MGHRA and CDR2 YSYEKL. Here the CDR3 DNA reads TGCGCCAGCAGCAACGGACAGGGGGCCTACGAGCAGTACTTC. This sequence encodes CASSNGQGAYEQYF.

The V and J genes are TRBV16 and TRBJ2-7, with TRBD1 identical over 12 bases. The CDR3 extends over 15 amino acids. J was trimmed by 4 bases and V by 3 bases; bases with no gene match: 4. Germline V CDR1 and CDR2: KGHSY, FQNENV. This chain's CDR3 is CASSQSGQGAYEQYF. The CDR3 DNA reads as TGTGCCAGCAGCCAGTCGGGACAGGGGGCTTACGAGCAGTACTTC.

This sequence joins TRBV19 and TRBJ2-3, with a weak D call TRBD2 (6 bases). Germline CDR1 is LNHDA and CDR2 is SQIVND (reference sequence). With 7 bases removed from V and 3 bases from J, the gap between germline ends came to 17 bases. The CDR3 sequence is 15 residues long. CDR3 residues: CASTVVGGATDTQYF. The CDR3 region has the DNA TGTGCCAGTACCGTCGTCGGGGGAGCAACAGATACGCAGTATTTT.

The V gene is TRBV7-2, the J gene TRBJ2-2; tentatively, D is TRBD2 (5 bases). Germline V gene sequence: CDR1 SGHTA, CDR2 FQGNSA. The CDR3 loop spans 14 amino acids. V lost 3 bases to trimming and J lost 6 bases, with 11 bases between them. CDR3 sequence reads: CASSFLASSGELFF. The CDR3 DNA reads TGTGCCAGCAGCTTCCTGGCTAGCTCCGGGGAGCTGTTTTTT.

The gene calls are TRBV6-5 and TRBJ2-2; TRBD1 aligns across 11 bases. V shed 4 bases, J shed 7 bases, and the junction held 11 bases outside the gene matches. CDR1 is MNHEY, CDR2 SVGAGI, per germline. This CDR3 comprises 17 residues. Here the CDR3 reads CASSWGPDRGHNGELFF. In DNA, the CDR3 is TGTGCCAGCAGTTGGGGACCGGACAGGGGGCATAACGGGGAGCTGTTTTTT.

This chain joins TRBV21-1 and TRBJ1-1. TRBV21-1 is a known pseudogene. This CDR3 comprises 15 residues. CDR3 in DNA: TGTGCCAGCAGCAAGCCCTACTTCCCAGGCGCTGAAGCTTTCTTT. Residues: CASSKPYFPGAEAFF.

This clonotype was seen only a few times. The chain joins TRBV6-1 to TRBJ2-4; D not resolved. V dropped 2 bases and J dropped 12 bases, with 17 bases sitting between them. Germline lookup yields CDR1 MNHNS and CDR2 SASEGT. The CDR3 length is 14 residues. The CDR3 region is CASSESQTWDGQYF. The CDR3 nucleotides are TGTGCCAGCAGTGAAAGCCAAACATGGGATGGTCAGTACTTC.

The genes are TRBV29-1 and TRBJ2-3; possibly TRBD1 for D (6 bases). Germline V gives CDR1 SQVTM, CDR2 ANQGSEA. CDR3 length equals 15 residues. Trimming shortened V by 5 bases and J by 11 bases, and 26 bases separated the two germline ends. Written as DNA, the CDR3 is TGCAGCGTTACCCCCCGGGACACGGTACCCCGTGGGCAGTATTTT. Protein product: CSVTPRDTVPRGQYF.

The chain uses TRBV6-5 and TRBJ2-5; D uncertain. CDR1 is MNHEY, CDR2 SVGAGI, per germline. Between the trimmed V and J ends, which lost 5 bases and 8 bases, there was a span of 18 bases. CDR3 length equals 14 residues. CDR3 nucleotide sequence: TGTGCCAGCAGTCCCACCCGACTCGTTCTCACCCAGTACTTC. This encodes CASSPTRLVLTQYF.

V and J are TRBV7-2 and TRBJ2-1; 7 nucleotides agree with TRBD2. The CDR3 is 17 amino acids. The V gene end was trimmed by 0 bases and the J gene end by 1 base; junction bases not matched to a gene: 6. In germline, CDR1 is SGHTA, CDR2 FQGNSA. In DNA form, the CDR3 reads TGTGCCAGCAGCTTAGCTCTAGCGGCAAGTTCCTACAATGAGCAGTTCTTC. Its protein product is CASSLALAASSYNEQFF.

The CDR3 DNA reads TGTGCCAGCACCCCTGGGGGGGGGAGTAATTATGGCTACACCTTC. Residues: CASTPGGGSNYGYTF. The V and J genes are TRBV27 and TRBJ1-2; maybe TRBD1 (5 bases). Germline V gene data show CDR1 as MNHEY and CDR2 as SMNVEV (reference sequence). This CDR3 comprises 15 residues. Trimming removed 7 bases from V and 5 bases from J, with 20 bases in between.

J is TRBJ2-3 and V is TRBV27, with D unclear. Germline V CDR1 and CDR2: MNHEY, SMNVEV (reference sequence). This CDR3 is built from 14 residues. Trimming took off 6 bases at V and 2 bases at J, with 12 bases between the two ends. The CDR3 sequence: CASRQRVYTDTQYF. The CDR3 nucleotides read TGTGCCAGCAGGCAAAGGGTGTACACAGATACGCAGTATTTT.

This clonotype was seen more than once but under ten times. This CDR3 is CATSDTGTSVLNTQYF. The CDR3 bases are TGTGCCACCAGTGATACCGGGACTAGCGTCTTGAATACGCAGTATTTT. The rearrangement joins TRBV24-1 to TRBJ2-3; 10 nucleotides agree with TRBD2. Germline CDR1 and CDR2: KGHDR and SFDVKD. The CDR3 sequence is 16 residues long. J was trimmed by 7 bases and V by 3 bases; bases with no gene match: 9.

The chain combines TRBV12-3 or TRBV12-4 with TRBJ2-1, with a weak D call TRBD1 (5 bases). The CDR3 totals 14 residues. V gave up 3 bases and J gave up 4 bases, with 10 bases separating them. For the CDR3, the DNA is TGTGCCAGCAGTTTGCCGGCAGGGTACAATGAGCAGTTCTTC. This codes for CASSLPAGYNEQFF.